Listed here is a single T cell receptor (beta chain). Its target is unknown. CDR1 ENHRY and CDR2 SYGVKD come from the germline V gene. The CDR3 is 11 amino acids. The data are from a study of breast tumors, draining lymph nodes, adjacent tissues. Study-level results: Tumor repertoires ranked between lymph nodes and nontumor tissue in diversity, with V and J gene preferences. Compared with basal-like, luminal-like tumors shared significantly more repertoire with nontumor tissue. That most tumor T cells come from lymph nodes remained unproven. The data were judged consistent with most tumor T cells coming from lymph node and expanding in tumor.

TCRdb re-called the multiplex PCR reads with MiXCR, one entry per CDR3 protein. This sample has about 31,000 distinct CDR3 sequences; approximately 63% occur once, and the top ten carry 15% to 20%. This sequence joins TRBV10-3 and TRBJ2-5; D is unclear. The J call may be in error: the DNA end matches TRBJ2-1 better. The material sequenced was breast tumor tissue. The TCR comes from a female donor with breast cancer. Some clones in this sample may be carry-over from other donors' samples. The CDR3 loop reads CAIREVDEQFF. CDR3 coding DNA: TGTGCCATCAGAGAGGTCGATGAGCAGTTCTTC.